Presented here are 28 T cell receptor beta chains from one specimen sequenced in a study of regulatory T cells in long-lasting Graves disease. The TCR beta library used iRepertoire HTBI primers with Arm-PCR amplification of CDR3. Via MiXCR, TCRdb re-called the multiplex PCR reads, giving one row per CDR3 protein. The sample contains fewer than 450,000 distinct CDR3 sequences, 20% of which appear only once. As for time point: persistent/refractory GD, antithyroid drugs over 5 years with positive TRAb. The TCR library was prepared using RNA isolated from PBMCs. The specimen comprised peripheral blood mononuclear cells (PBMCs), sampled when the disease was refractory, from a patient treated with antithyroid drugs. These receptors originate from a female donor with Graves disease.

This clonotype was seen many times. V usage is TRBV20-1 and J usage is TRBJ2-7; D may be TRBD1 (6 bases). The germline V gene has CDR1 DFQATT and CDR2 SNEGSKA (reference sequence). The CDR3 covers 15 residues. V was clipped by 0 bases and J by 4 bases, with 16 bases between them. CDR3 sequence reads: CSARDREQGPYEQYF. The CDR3 nucleotides read TGCAGTGCTAGAGATAGGGAACAGGGCCCATACGAGCAGTACTTC.

In this sample, this clonotype turned up a few times. This chain links TRBV28 with TRBJ2-5; D may be TRBD2 (5 bases). Germline V CDR1 and CDR2: MDHEN, SYDVKM. The CDR3 is made up of 13 amino acids. V was cut by 2 bases and J by 5 bases, with 9 bases left in between. The CDR3, as DNA: TGTGCCAGCAGTTTACTCCAGCGGGAGACCCAGTACTTC. Protein: CASSLLQRETQYF.

Ten or more counts support this clonotype. V gene TRBV11-2 combines with J gene TRBJ2-7; TRBD1 matches at 7 bases. CDR3 length equals 15 residues. J gave up 1 base and V 5 bases, and 8 bases lay outside the gene matches. The V gene's germline CDR1 is SGHAT and CDR2 FQNNGV. In DNA, the CDR3 is TGTGCCAGCAGCCTAGGGGGCCCACGTTCCTACGAGCAGTACTTC. This codes for CASSLGGPRSYEQYF.

The table lists this clonotype with many counts. V usage is TRBV28 and J usage is TRBJ2-7; 9 bases align to TRBD2. J was trimmed by 0 bases and V by 5 bases; bases with no gene match: 5. From germline, CDR1 is MDHEN and CDR2 SYDVKM. The CDR3 loop spans 15 amino acids. CDR3 nucleotides: TGTGCCAGCAGTCCAACTAGCGGGTACTCCTACGAGCAGTACTTC. Its translation: CASSPTSGYSYEQYF. Together with reference TRBV28 and TRBJ2-7, the CDR3 gives the full variable domain: DVKVTQSSRYLVKRTGEKVFLECVQDMDHENMFWYRQDPGLGLRLIYFSYDVKMKEKGDIPEGYSVSREKKERFSLILESASTNQTSMYLCASSPTSGYSYEQYFGPGTRLTVT.

This clonotype was seen only a few times. The chain uses TRBV29-1 and TRBJ1-5; tentative D call: TRBD1 (5 bases). V gave up 7 bases and J gave up 2 bases, with 18 bases separating them. The length of the CDR3 is 15 residues. Germline V lookup: CDR1 SQVTM, CDR2 ANQGSEA. CDR3 amino acids: CSAIIRGRGNQPQHF. The CDR3 DNA reads as TGCAGCGCTATAATCCGGGGACGCGGCAATCAGCCCCAGCATTTT.

This clonotype has just a few counts. The gene calls are TRBV6-5 and TRBJ2-4, with TRBD2 matching 11 bases. This CDR3 region has 17 residues. The V and J ends lost 3 bases and 4 bases, in that order; junction bases with no gene match: 8. Germline lookup yields CDR1 MNHEY and CDR2 SVGAGI. CDR3 nucleotides: TGTGCCAGCAGTTATAATAAGGGGACTAGCGGAAAAAACATTCAGTACTTC. Its protein product is CASSYNKGTSGKNIQYF.

V usage is TRBV6-1 and J usage is TRBJ2-2; D uncertain. With 6 bases removed from V and 8 bases from J, the gap between germline ends came to 19 bases. The CDR3 has 15 amino acids. Per germline, CDR1 MNHNS and CDR2 SASEGT. CDR3 sequence: CASRSTGVLEGELFF. The CDR3 nucleotides read TGTGCCAGCAGGTCCACTGGGGTCCTGGAAGGGGAGCTGTTTTTT.

CDR3 DNA: TGTGCCAGCAGTAGGGGAGTACAGCGGGAGCATGAGCAGTTCTTC. This encodes CASSRGVQREHEQFF. J is TRBJ2-1 and V is TRBV6-2 or TRBV6-3; 8 nucleotides line up with TRBD2. Germline V gene sequence: CDR1 MNHEY, CDR2 SVGEGT. The V segment lost 5 bases and the J segment 8 bases; nucleotides outside the gene matches: 11. This CDR3 region has 15 residues.

This chain uses TRBV4-3 with TRBJ2-2; 14 bases are a match to TRBD2. CDR3 length: 19 residues. After removal of 0 bases from V and 5 bases from J, the junction contained 8 bases not matched to a gene. CDR1 LGHNA and CDR2 YSLEER come from the germline V gene. This CDR3 reads CASSQDYGTSGSITGELFF. Here the CDR3 DNA reads TGCGCCAGCAGCCAAGATTACGGGACTAGCGGGAGTATAACCGGGGAGCTGTTTTTT.

The gene calls are TRBV11-2 and TRBJ2-1; D not certain. The CDR3 length is 15 residues. Between the trimmed V and J ends, which lost 1 base and 6 bases, there was a span of 13 bases. Germline CDR1 SGHAT, CDR2 FQNNGV. The CDR3 region is CASSLAVRSFNEQFF. DNA of the CDR3: TGTGCCAGCAGCTTAGCCGTTCGTTCGTTCAATGAGCAGTTCTTC. Full variable domain (remainder filled in from reference TRBV11-2 and TRBJ2-1): EAGVAQSPRYKIIEKRQSVAFWCNPISGHATLYWYQQILGQGPKLLIQFQNNGVVDDSQLPKDRFSAERLKGVDSTLKIQPAKLEDSAVYLCASSLAVRSFNEQFFGPGTRLTVL.

There are a few counts of this clonotype. The chain is built from TRBV7-9 and TRBJ1-5; D remains ambiguous. Germline lookup yields CDR1 SEHNR and CDR2 FQNEAQ (reference sequence). This CDR3 is 13 amino acids long. Between the trimmed V and J ends, which lost 5 bases and 9 bases, there was a span of 14 bases. The CDR3 is CASSLSTGGPQHF. The CDR3 DNA is TGTGCCAGCAGCCTTTCCACGGGAGGGCCCCAGCATTTT.

This sequence joins TRBV28 and TRBJ2-1, with 9 bases aligning to TRBD1. Germline values: CDR1 MDHEN, CDR2 SYDVKM. This CDR3 has 15 amino acids. V dropped 5 bases and J dropped 8; count of bases not matched to a gene: 10. CDR3 in DNA: TGTGCCAGCAGTCTCACCGGGACAGGGAGGGATGAGCAGTTCTTC. This sequence encodes CASSLTGTGRDEQFF.

The chain is built from TRBV28 and TRBJ2-3, with 7 positions matching TRBD1. After removal of 2 bases from V and 7 bases from J, the junction contained 3 bases not matched to a gene. The CDR3 sequence is 13 residues long. Germline CDR1 reads MDHEN; CDR2 reads SYDVKM. The CDR3 DNA reads TGTGCCAGCAGTTTAGTCAGGGGGAATACGCAGTATTTT. It specifies CASSLVRGNTQYF. Supplemented by reference TRBV28 and TRBJ2-3, the full variable domain reads DVKVTQSSRYLVKRTGEKVFLECVQDMDHENMFWYRQDPGLGLRLIYFSYDVKMKEKGDIPEGYSVSREKKERFSLILESASTNQTSMYLCASSLVRGNTQYFGPGTRLTVL.

This clonotype was counted only a few times. The chain is built from TRBV7-9 and TRBJ2-5, with 12 bases that match TRBD2. The CDR3 covers 16 residues. V lost 5 bases and J lost 4; bases outside the gene matches: 8. Germline V gene lookup returns CDR1 SEHNR and CDR2 FQNEAQ (reference sequence). The CDR3 is CASSQRLAGVRETQYF. The CDR3 DNA reads as TGTGCCAGCAGCCAAAGACTAGCGGGAGTGCGAGAGACCCAGTACTTC.

The genes are TRBV11-2 and TRBJ2-7, with D perhaps TRBD1 or TRBD2 (5 bases each). This CDR3 has 19 residues. Germline-derived CDR1 and CDR2 are SGHAT and FQNNGV. V lost 4 bases, J lost 0 bases, and 25 bases lay in between. CDR3 protein: CASSSRRLSRDPISYEQYF. For the CDR3, the DNA is TGTGCCAGCAGCTCCAGGCGCTTATCCCGGGACCCTATCTCCTACGAGCAGTACTTC. Combining the CDR3 with reference TRBV11-2 and TRBJ2-7 gives the whole variable domain EAGVAQSPRYKIIEKRQSVAFWCNPISGHATLYWYQQILGQGPKLLIQFQNNGVVDDSQLPKDRFSAERLKGVDSTLKIQPAKLEDSAVYLCASSSRRLSRDPISYEQYFGPGTRLTVT.

This clonotype was seen a handful of times. V gene TRBV19 combines with J gene TRBJ1-1; D is uncertain. V was trimmed by 1 base and J by 1 base, leaving 4 bases between them. Germline CDR1 is LNHDA and CDR2 is SQIVND (reference sequence). The CDR3 sequence is 13 residues long. This CDR3 is CASSIVWNTEAFF. CDR3 nucleotide sequence: TGTGCCAGTAGTATAGTTTGGAACACTGAAGCTTTCTTT.

The chain recombines TRBV2 with TRBJ2-3; D might be TRBD1 (6 bases). V was cut by 3 bases and J by 2 bases, with 9 bases left in between. The CDR3 is 14 residues long. Germline CDR1 SNHLY, CDR2 FYNNEI. The CDR3 nucleotides read TGTGCCAGCAGTGAGGACAGCCACACAGATACGCAGTATTTT. Translated: CASSEDSHTDTQYF.

This clonotype was found a few times. This sequence joins TRBV20-1 and TRBJ2-2; possibly TRBD1 or TRBD2 for D (7 bases each). V lost 0 bases and J 5 bases, leaving 16 bases between the germline ends. The V gene's germline CDR1 is DFQATT and CDR2 SNEGSKA (reference sequence). CDR3 size: 16 residues. This chain's CDR3 is CSARDGAGGDTGELFF. CDR3 DNA sequence: TGCAGTGCTAGAGATGGAGCAGGGGGGGATACCGGGGAGCTGTTTTTT.

This clonotype was counted many times. This chain links TRBV28 with TRBJ1-1; D is unclear. Per germline, CDR1 MDHEN and CDR2 SYDVKM. V was shortened by 6 bases and J by 2 bases, with 10 bases between the two germline ends. CDR3 length equals 13 residues. The CDR3 region is CASRTGFNTEAFF. CDR3 nucleotide sequence: TGTGCCAGCAGAACGGGGTTTAACACTGAAGCTTTCTTT.

The J gene is TRBJ1-3, the V gene TRBV7-6; 8 positions agree with TRBD1. V lost 5 bases to trimming and J lost 0 bases; unmatched junction nucleotides: 6. Germline V gene lookup returns CDR1 SGHVS and CDR2 FNYEAQ. This CDR3 region has 16 residues. The CDR3: CASSRDRSPSGNTIYF. CDR3 bases: TGTGCCAGCAGCCGGGACAGGAGCCCCTCTGGAAACACCATATATTTT.

A few counts support this clonotype. The chain couples TRBV7-3 to TRBJ2-2; 8 bases fit TRBD1. The V segment lost 0 bases and the J segment 6 bases; nucleotides outside the gene matches: 6. Germline assignment: CDR1 SGHTA and CDR2 FQGTGA. The CDR3 covers 16 residues. The CDR3 spells CASSLTAGTGAGELFF. In nucleotides, the CDR3 is TGTGCCAGCAGCTTAACTGCCGGGACAGGCGCCGGGGAGCTGTTTTTT. The whole variable domain, filled in from reference TRBV7-3 and TRBJ2-2, reads GAGVSQTPSNKVTEKGKYVELRCDPISGHTALYWYRQSLGQGPEFLIYFQGTGAADDSGLPNDRFFAVRPEGSVSTLKIQRTERGDSAVYLCASSLTAGTGAGELFFGEGSRLTVL.

There are many counts of this clonotype. J is TRBJ1-5 and V is TRBV2; a weak D match, TRBD1 (5 bases). The CDR3 consists of 13 residues. The germline V gene has CDR1 SNHLY and CDR2 FYNNEI. V was shortened by 6 bases and J by 4 bases, with 10 bases between the two germline ends. CDR3 in amino acids: CASREQENQPQHF. The CDR3 DNA follows: TGTGCCAGCAGGGAACAGGAAAATCAGCCCCAGCATTTT.

This clonotype appeared a few times. The gene calls are TRBV3-1 and TRBJ1-1; TRBD1 matches at 7 bases. Germline assignment: CDR1 LGHDT and CDR2 YNNKEL (reference sequence). V shed 3 bases and J 7 bases; nucleotides not matched to a gene: 5. This CDR3 has 13 amino acids. The CDR3 loop is CASSHPRGGEAFF. The DNA for the CDR3 is TGTGCCAGCAGCCATCCCAGGGGGGGTGAAGCTTTCTTT.

This chain links TRBV30 with TRBJ2-7; no clear D gene. This CDR3 spans 14 amino acids. V was clipped by 5 bases and J by 3 bases, with 17 bases between them. CDR1 and CDR2 from the germline V gene are GTSNPN and SVGIG (reference sequence). The CDR3 DNA sequence: TGTGCCTGGTCCAGGACGGTCGGATTCTACGAGCAGTACTTC. Protein sequence: CAWSRTVGFYEQYF.

The CDR3 here is CASSLLIASREEQFF. The CDR3 DNA is TGTGCCAGCAGCTTATTGATCGCGTCCCGTGAGGAGCAGTTCTTC. The chain has TRBV7-2 and TRBJ2-1; unclear D gene. CDR3 length: 15 amino acids. In germline, CDR1 is SGHTA, CDR2 FQGNSA. The V gene lost 2 bases and the J gene lost 10 bases, with 18 bases spanning the gap.

This clonotype came up many times. The chain combines TRBV18 with TRBJ1-2; D ambiguous. This CDR3 is built from 12 residues. V lost 2 bases and J 3 bases, leaving 4 bases between the germline ends. CDR1 is KGHSH, CDR2 LQKENI, per germline. The CDR3 here is CASSPNDYGYTF. In DNA, the CDR3 is TGTGCCAGCTCACCAAATGACTATGGCTACACCTTC.

This clonotype was recorded at least ten times. The rearrangement joins TRBV28 to TRBJ2-7; 8 nucleotides match TRBD1. Germline V gives CDR1 MDHEN, CDR2 SYDVKM. This CDR3 region has 16 residues. V gave up 4 bases and J gave up 2 bases; unmatched junction bases: 10. CDR3 residues: CASSSTRQGPPYEQYF. CDR3 sequence (DNA): TGTGCCAGCAGTTCGACCCGACAGGGGCCCCCCTACGAGCAGTACTTC.

In its sample, this clonotype was seen a few times. This chain uses TRBV3-1 with TRBJ1-4; perhaps TRBD1 as D (6 bases). The V and J ends lost 5 bases and 5 bases respectively, with 15 bases between them. The germline V gene encodes CDR1 LGHDT and CDR2 YNNKEL (reference sequence). The CDR3 is 15 residues long. CDR3 sequence: CASSVTTGKNEKLFF. DNA of the CDR3: TGTGCCAGCAGCGTCACGACAGGAAAGAATGAAAAACTGTTTTTT.